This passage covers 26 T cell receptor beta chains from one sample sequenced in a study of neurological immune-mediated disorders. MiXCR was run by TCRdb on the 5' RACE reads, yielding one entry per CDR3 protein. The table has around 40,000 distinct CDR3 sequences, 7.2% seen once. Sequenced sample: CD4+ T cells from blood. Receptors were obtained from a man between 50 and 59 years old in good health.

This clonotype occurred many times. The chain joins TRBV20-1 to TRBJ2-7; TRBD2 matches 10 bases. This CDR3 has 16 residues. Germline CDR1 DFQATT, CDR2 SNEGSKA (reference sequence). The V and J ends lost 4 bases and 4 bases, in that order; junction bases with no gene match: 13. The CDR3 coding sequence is TGCAGTGCTAAGAGGACAAGGACTAGCGGTCTATACGAGCAGTACTTC. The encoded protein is CSAKRTRTSGLYEQYF.

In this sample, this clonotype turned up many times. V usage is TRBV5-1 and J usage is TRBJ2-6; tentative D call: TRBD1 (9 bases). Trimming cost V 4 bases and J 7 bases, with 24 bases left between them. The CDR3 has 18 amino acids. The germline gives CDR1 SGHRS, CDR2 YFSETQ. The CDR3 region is CASSPRQGGLEKANVLTF. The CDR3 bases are TGCGCCAGCAGCCCTAGACAGGGGGGACTAGAGAAAGCCAACGTCCTGACTTTC.

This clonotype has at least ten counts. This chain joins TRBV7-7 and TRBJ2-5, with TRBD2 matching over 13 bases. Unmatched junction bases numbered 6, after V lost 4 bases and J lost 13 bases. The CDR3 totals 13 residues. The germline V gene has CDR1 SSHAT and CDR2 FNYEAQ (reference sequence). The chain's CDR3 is CASSSGLAGARYF. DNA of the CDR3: TGTGCCAGCAGCTCCGGACTAGCGGGGGCCCGGTACTTC.

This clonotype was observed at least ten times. CDR3 DNA: TGCAGTGCGGCCCAGGTTCTCGGTGGCTACACCTTC. Amino acids: CSAAQVLGGYTF. The rearrangement joins TRBV20-1 to TRBJ1-2, with D hard to call. The CDR3 spans 12 residues. Germline CDR1 reads DFQATT; CDR2 reads SNEGSKA (reference sequence). The V end lost 6 bases, the J end lost 7 bases, and 15 bases lay between the germline ends.

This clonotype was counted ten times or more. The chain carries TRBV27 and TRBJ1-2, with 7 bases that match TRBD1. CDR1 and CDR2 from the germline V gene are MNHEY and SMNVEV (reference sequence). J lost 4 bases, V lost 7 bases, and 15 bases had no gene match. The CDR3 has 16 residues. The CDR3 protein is CASTSTGQSRVYGYTF. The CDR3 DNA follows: TGTGCCAGCACCTCTACGGGACAGTCGAGGGTCTATGGCTACACCTTC.

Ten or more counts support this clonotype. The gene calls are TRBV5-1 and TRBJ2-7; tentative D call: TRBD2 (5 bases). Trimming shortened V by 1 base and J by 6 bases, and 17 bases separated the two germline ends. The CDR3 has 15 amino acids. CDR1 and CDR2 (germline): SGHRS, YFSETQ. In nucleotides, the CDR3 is TGCGCCAGCAGCTTGAGAGACGGACTCCTCGGCGAGCAGTACTTC. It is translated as CASSLRDGLLGEQYF. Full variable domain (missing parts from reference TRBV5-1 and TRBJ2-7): KAGVTQTPRYLIKTRGQQVTLSCSPISGHRSVSWYQQTPGQGLQFLFEYFSETQRNKGNFPGRFSGRQFSNSRSEMNVSTLELGDSALYLCASSLRDGLLGEQYFGPGTRLTVT.

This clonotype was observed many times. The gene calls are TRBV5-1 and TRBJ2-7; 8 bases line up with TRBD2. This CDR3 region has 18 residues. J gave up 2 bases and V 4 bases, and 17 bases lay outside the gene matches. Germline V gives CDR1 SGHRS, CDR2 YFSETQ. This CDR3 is CASSPTRGKRERPYEQYF. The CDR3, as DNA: TGCGCCAGCAGCCCCACGCGAGGAAAGCGGGAGCGGCCCTACGAGCAGTACTTC.

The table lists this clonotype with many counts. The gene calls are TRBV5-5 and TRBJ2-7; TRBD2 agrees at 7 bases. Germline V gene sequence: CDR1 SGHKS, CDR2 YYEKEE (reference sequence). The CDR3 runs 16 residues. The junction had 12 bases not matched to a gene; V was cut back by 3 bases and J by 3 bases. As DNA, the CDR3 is TGTGCCAGCAGCTCATTTCCGGGAGGCCGATTCTACGAGCAGTACTTC. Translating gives CASSSFPGGRFYEQYF.

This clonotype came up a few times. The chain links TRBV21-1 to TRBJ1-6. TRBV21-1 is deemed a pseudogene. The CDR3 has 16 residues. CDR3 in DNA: TGTGCCAGCAGCAAAGAGAGCGGGAGATCTAATTCACCCCTCCACTTT. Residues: CASSKESGRSNSPLHF.

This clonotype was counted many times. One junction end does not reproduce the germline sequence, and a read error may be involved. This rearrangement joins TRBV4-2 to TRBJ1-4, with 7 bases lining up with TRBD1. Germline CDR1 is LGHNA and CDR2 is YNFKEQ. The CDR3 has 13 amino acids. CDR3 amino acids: CASSHRPSGTVNF. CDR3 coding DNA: TGTGCCAGCAGCCATCGACCCTCCGGGACAGTGAATTTT.

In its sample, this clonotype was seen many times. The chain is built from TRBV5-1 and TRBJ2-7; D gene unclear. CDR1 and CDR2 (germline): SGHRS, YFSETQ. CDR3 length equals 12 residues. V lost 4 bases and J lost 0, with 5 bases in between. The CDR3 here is CASSPPSYEQYF. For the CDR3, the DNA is TGCGCCAGCAGCCCCCCCTCCTACGAGCAGTACTTC.

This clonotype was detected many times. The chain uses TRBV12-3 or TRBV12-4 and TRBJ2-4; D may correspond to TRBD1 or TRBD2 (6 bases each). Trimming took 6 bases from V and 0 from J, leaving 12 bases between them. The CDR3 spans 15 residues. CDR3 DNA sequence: TGTGCCAGCAGGGGACGGGGGCTAGCCAAAAACATTCAGTACTTC. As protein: CASRGRGLAKNIQYF.

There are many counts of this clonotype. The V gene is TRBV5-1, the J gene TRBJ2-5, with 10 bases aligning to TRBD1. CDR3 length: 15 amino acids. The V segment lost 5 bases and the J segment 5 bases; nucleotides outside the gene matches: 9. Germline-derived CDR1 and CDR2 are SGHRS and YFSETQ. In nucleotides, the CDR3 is TGCGCCAGCAGGTCCGGACAGGGGGTGTGGGAGACCCAGTACTTC. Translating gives CASRSGQGVWETQYF.

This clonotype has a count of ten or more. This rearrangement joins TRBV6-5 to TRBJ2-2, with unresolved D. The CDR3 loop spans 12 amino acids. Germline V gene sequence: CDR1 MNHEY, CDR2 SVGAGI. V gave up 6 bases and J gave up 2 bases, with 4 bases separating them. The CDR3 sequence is CASSRNTGELFF. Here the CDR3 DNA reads TGTGCCAGCAGCCGAAACACCGGGGAGCTGTTTTTT.

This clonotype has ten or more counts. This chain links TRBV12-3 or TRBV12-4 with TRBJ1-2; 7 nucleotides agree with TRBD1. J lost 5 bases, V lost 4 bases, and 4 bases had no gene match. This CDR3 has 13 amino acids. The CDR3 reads CASSSPGGYGYTF. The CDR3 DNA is TGTGCCAGCAGTTCCCCAGGGGGTTATGGCTACACCTTC.

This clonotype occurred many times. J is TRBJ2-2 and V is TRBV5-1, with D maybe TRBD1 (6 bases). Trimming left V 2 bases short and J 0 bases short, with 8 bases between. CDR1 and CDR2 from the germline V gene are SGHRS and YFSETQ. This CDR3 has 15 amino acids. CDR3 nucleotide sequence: TGCGCCAGCAGCTTCCAGGGGTCGAACACCGGGGAGCTGTTTTTT. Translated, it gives CASSFQGSNTGELFF.

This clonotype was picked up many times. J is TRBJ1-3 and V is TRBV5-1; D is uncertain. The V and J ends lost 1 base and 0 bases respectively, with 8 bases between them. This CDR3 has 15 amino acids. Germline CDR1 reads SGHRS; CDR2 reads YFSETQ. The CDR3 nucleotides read TGCGCCAGCAGCTTGAGGGAGAGCTCTGGAAACACCATATATTTT. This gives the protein CASSLRESSGNTIYF.

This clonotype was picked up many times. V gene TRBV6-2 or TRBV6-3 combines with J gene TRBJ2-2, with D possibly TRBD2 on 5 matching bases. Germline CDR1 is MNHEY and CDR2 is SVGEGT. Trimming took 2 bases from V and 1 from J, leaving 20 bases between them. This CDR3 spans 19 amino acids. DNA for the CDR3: TGTGCCAGCAGTTACCGCTTTTTTCCGGGCGGGCTGAACACCGGGGAGCTGTTTTTT. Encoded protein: CASSYRFFPGGLNTGELFF.

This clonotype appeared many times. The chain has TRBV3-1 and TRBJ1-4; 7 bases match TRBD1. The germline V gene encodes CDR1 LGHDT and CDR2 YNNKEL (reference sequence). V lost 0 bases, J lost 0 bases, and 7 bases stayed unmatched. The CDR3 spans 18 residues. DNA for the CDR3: TGTGCCAGCAGCCAAGATTGGGCAGGGGGTGCAACTAATGAAAAACTGTTTTTT. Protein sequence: CASSQDWAGGATNEKLFF.

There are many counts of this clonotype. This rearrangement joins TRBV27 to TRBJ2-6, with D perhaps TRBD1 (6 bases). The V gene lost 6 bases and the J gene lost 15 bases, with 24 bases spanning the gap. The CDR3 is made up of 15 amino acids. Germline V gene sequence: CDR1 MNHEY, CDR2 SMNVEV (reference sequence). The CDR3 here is CASRLYGPTGSGLTF. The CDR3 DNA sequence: TGTGCCAGCAGGCTTTATGGGCCCACAGGGTCCGGCCTGACTTTC.

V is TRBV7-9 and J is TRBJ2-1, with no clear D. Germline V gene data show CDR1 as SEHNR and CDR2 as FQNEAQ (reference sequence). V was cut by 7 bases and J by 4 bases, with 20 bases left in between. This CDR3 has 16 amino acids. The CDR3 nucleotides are TGTGCCAGCATCCCCGAGTGGACCCTCGGGTACAATGAGCAGTTCTTC. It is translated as CASIPEWTLGYNEQFF.

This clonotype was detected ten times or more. The CDR3 loop is CATSRDRTSGRVYEQFF. The CDR3, as DNA: TGTGCCACCAGCAGAGATCGGACTAGCGGGAGGGTATATGAGCAGTTCTTC. The V and J genes are TRBV15 and TRBJ2-1, with 15 bases that match TRBD2. Trimming at V came to 0 bases and at J to 8 bases, leaving 5 bases not matched to a gene. The germline CDR1 and CDR2 sequences are LNHNV and YYDKDF (reference sequence). This CDR3 contains 17 residues.

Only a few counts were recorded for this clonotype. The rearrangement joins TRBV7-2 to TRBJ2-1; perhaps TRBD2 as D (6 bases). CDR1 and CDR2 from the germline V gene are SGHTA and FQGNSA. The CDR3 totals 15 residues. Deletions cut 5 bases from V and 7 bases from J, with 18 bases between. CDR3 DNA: TGTGCCAGCAGCCCGCTCCTAACTAGCCGGAATGAGCAGTTCTTC. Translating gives CASSPLLTSRNEQFF.

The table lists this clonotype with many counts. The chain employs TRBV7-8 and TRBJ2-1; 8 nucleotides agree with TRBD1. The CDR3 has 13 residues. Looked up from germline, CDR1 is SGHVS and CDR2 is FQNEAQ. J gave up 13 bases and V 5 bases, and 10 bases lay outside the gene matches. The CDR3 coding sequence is TGTGCCAGCAGCCGGACAGGGTCGACGGGACAGTTCTTC. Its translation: CASSRTGSTGQFF.

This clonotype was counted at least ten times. The CDR3 reads CASSQARLNTGELFF. In DNA, the CDR3 is TGCGCCAGCAGCCAAGCCCGGCTCAACACCGGGGAGCTGTTTTTT. The genes are TRBV4-1 and TRBJ2-2; D is unresolved. CDR1 is MGHRA and CDR2 is YSYEKL in the germline V gene. V was shortened by 1 base and J by 2 bases, with 8 bases between the two germline ends. CDR3 length: 15 amino acids.

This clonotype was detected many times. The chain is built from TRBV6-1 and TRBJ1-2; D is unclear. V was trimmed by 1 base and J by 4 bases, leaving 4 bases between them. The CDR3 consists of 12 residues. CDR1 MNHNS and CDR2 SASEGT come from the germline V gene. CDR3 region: CASSEGSYGYTF. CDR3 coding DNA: TGTGCCAGCAGTGAAGGCAGCTATGGCTACACCTTC.